This T cell receptor beta chain came from a study of blood T cells in healthy people across ages (dated by TCRdb to between 2014 and 2017). General notes on the study: Template switching captured roughly one uniquely barcoded TCR beta cDNA molecule per two T cells in model experiments. Four age groups were formed from the donors: young (average 16 years), middle-aged (more than 35), aged (around 62) and long-lived (more than 75). Using the same blood draw, the study looked at two additional independent replicas of 1 million unique cDNA reads for two donors, one aged 18 to 30 and the other aged 80 or older. Using deep sequencing normalized with unique cDNA molecular identifiers, the study measured how TCR beta repertoire diversity changes with age. Donors of different ages were randomly distributed across sequencing lanes to avoid experimental bias.

Results the study describes overall, beyond this receptor: The CMV infection status of donors was not known, potentially confounding age-related changes in expanded clonotypes. Estimates of total diversity based on one million sequenced T cells were considered lower bounds and underestimates. Observed TCR beta diversity per million T cells fell roughly linearly with age, and a significant reduction was already apparent by age about 36. Conclusive comparison of naive and antigen-experienced compartments was prevented by the profiling of bulk unsorted PBMCs. Compared with the aged group, more naive CD4+ T cells, fewer expanded clones and increased TCR diversity were shown by the long-lived group, suggesting age selection. Observed TCR beta diversity correlated strongly with the percentage of naive T cells measured by flow cytometry.

The roughly 37 donors, aged 6 to 90 years, were systemically healthy Caucasian individuals from Russia. Around 9.7 milliliters of peripheral blood were collected from each donor into EDTA-treated Vacutainer tubes. Ficoll-Paque density-gradient centrifugation was used to isolate PBMCs, with at least 7 million per sample. Trizol reagent was used to extract total RNA from the PBMCs, yielding at least 5.5 micrograms per sample. The percentages of naive CD45RAhigh/CD27high T cells were determined by flow cytometry on a PBMC aliquot from every donor. Clipping removes 5 bases from V and 3 bases from J, with 3 as the unmatched junction base count. Including the terminal cysteine and phenylalanine, the CDR3 comprises 13 residues. The entry retains the CDR3 DNA only, 39 bases that are in frame from base 1. Library prep was done by 5' RACE. TCRdb shows the sequencer as Illumina HiSeq 2500. A second PCR of roughly 6 to 11 cycles was run with a J-beta primer mix and a sample-barcoded 5' primer. A template-switch 5' adaptor carrying 12 random nucleotides introduced a unique molecular identifier onto each TCR beta cDNA molecule. At least 2.5 million CDR3-containing paired-end reads were obtained from each sample. First-strand cDNA was synthesized from all RNA with the Mint cDNA synthesis kit, primed by a TRBC-specific oligonucleotide. Following uracil-DNA glycosylase treatment, all cDNA underwent a first 18-cycle PCR with the universal primers M1SS and BC2_uni_R. For the original study's pipeline: For normalization, 1 million high-quality reads, each with a distinct molecular identifier, were randomly selected from each sample. Reads with shared molecular identifiers were discarded instead of being binned into consensus sequences. MiTCR, set to a Q25 quality threshold and the strictest error-elimination algorithm, was used for CDR3 identification, clonotype clustering and error correction. Lower-bound total TCR beta diversity was estimated with a nonparametric unseen species model using Euler transformation. In TCRdb, the public reads were trimmed at Q25 with fastp and aligned with MiXCR, with productive beta chains retained. Merged by CDR3 protein, the rows form single entries marked with the most common genes and DNA. Clone size and V and J calls follow TCRdb, not the original study. The sample records 600,000 to 650,000 distinct CDR3 sequences, 58% of which are singletons. The ten largest clones represent over 30% of the sample.

Of note for this clonotype: Its antigen is still unknown. No base-level quality is on record; no much larger clone is a single base apart.

The rearranged chain carries TRBV12-3 or TRBV12-4 and TRBJ1-2, with 7 junctional bases fitting TRBD1. The sequenced material came from blood. This clonotype originated in a man between 60 and 75 years old in good health. The base sequence is TGTGCCAGCAGTACAGGGGTTCACTATGGCTACACCTTC. It specifies CASSTGVHYGYTF.